These 27 T cell receptor beta chains originate from one sample sequenced in a study of blood T cells in healthy people across ages. A second PCR of roughly 7 to 11 cycles used a sample-barcoded 5' primer and a J-beta primer mix. TCRdb fed the 5' RACE reads into MiXCR, producing one record per CDR3 protein. The sample holds about 1.6 million distinct CDR3 sequences, about 31% seen once. Sequences were obtained from blood. These receptors were taken from a woman under 40 in good health.

The chain uses TRBV6-1 and TRBJ2-3; TRBD2 might be the D (5 bases). Germline values: CDR1 MNHNS, CDR2 SASEGT. The V and J ends lost 4 bases and 13 bases respectively, with 15 bases between them. This CDR3 contains 12 residues. Here the CDR3 DNA reads TGTGCCAGCAGTGGGAGGACTGTGATGGAGTATTTT. The encoded protein is CASSGRTVMEYF.

The genes are TRBV28 and TRBJ2-1; 9 bases map to TRBD1. The CDR3 sequence is 14 residues long. The V segment lost 8 bases and the J segment 7 bases; nucleotides outside the gene matches: 9. Germline lookup yields CDR1 MDHEN and CDR2 SYDVKM. The CDR3 protein is CASDAGQGLNEQFF. The CDR3 DNA reads as TGTGCCAGCGATGCGGGACAGGGCCTTAATGAGCAGTTCTTC.

This clonotype was seen a handful of times. The chain combines TRBV6-2 or TRBV6-3 with TRBJ2-4, with 15 bases matching TRBD2. The CDR3 has 17 amino acids. Per germline, CDR1 MNHEY and CDR2 SVGEGT. J gave up 7 bases and V 5 bases, and 9 bases lay outside the gene matches. CDR3 sequence: CASSQQGLAGGPNIQYF. DNA for the CDR3: TGTGCCAGCAGTCAGCAAGGACTAGCGGGAGGGCCTAACATTCAGTACTTC.

V is TRBV30 and J is TRBJ1-1, with D uncertain. The CDR3 loop spans 12 amino acids. Germline loops: CDR1 GTSNPN, CDR2 SVGIG (reference sequence). In nucleotides, the CDR3 is TGTCTTCTACAAAGCATGAACACTGAAGCTTTCTTT. This encodes CLLQSMNTEAFF.

The CDR3: CASSKQGESYNEQFF. In DNA form, the CDR3 reads TGTGCCAGCAGTAAACAGGGGGAATCCTACAATGAGCAGTTCTTC. This chain links TRBV27 with TRBJ2-1; TRBD1 aligns across 8 bases. The length of the CDR3 is 15 residues. Germline V gene sequence: CDR1 MNHEY, CDR2 SMNVEV (reference sequence). Unmatched junction bases numbered 4, after V lost 5 bases and J lost 1 base.

The V and J genes are TRBV20-1 and TRBJ2-1; the D gene is possibly TRBD1 (5 bases). From germline, CDR1 is DFQATT and CDR2 SNEGSKA (reference sequence). Trimming shortened V by 2 bases and J by 5 bases, and 16 bases separated the two germline ends. The CDR3 has 15 amino acids. The CDR3: CSARNRLWGNNEQFF. DNA of the CDR3: TGCAGTGCTAGAAACCGCTTGTGGGGCAACAATGAGCAGTTCTTC.

This clonotype was recorded a few times. The chain is built from TRBV20-1 and TRBJ1-5; D is perhaps TRBD1 (5 bases). The V gene lost 1 base and the J gene lost 1 base, with 8 bases spanning the gap. Germline V lookup: CDR1 DFQATT, CDR2 SNEGSKA (reference sequence). CDR3 length: 14 residues. In nucleotides, the CDR3 is TGCAGTGCTAGAGGGGACGAAAGCAATCAGCCCCAGCATTTT. It translates to CSARGDESNQPQHF.

The genes are TRBV5-1 and TRBJ2-7, with 10 bases matching TRBD1. Germline CDR1 reads SGHRS; CDR2 reads YFSETQ. With V trimmed by 2 bases and J by 2 bases, 10 bases remained unmatched. The CDR3 loop spans 17 amino acids. CDR3 nucleotide sequence: TGCGCCAGCAGCTTTAGTTACCGGGACAGGGGAGCCTACGAGCAGTACTTC. Amino acids: CASSFSYRDRGAYEQYF. Full variable domain (missing parts from reference TRBV5-1 and TRBJ2-7): KAGVTQTPRYLIKTRGQQVTLSCSPISGHRSVSWYQQTPGQGLQFLFEYFSETQRNKGNFPGRFSGRQFSNSRSEMNVSTLELGDSALYLCASSFSYRDRGAYEQYFGPGTRLTVT.

This clonotype was seen a few times. This CDR3 is CASSERTGGEETQYF. The CDR3 bases are TGTGCCAGCAGCGAGAGGACTGGGGGGGAAGAGACCCAGTACTTC. V is TRBV13 and J is TRBJ2-5, with 7 nucleotides matching TRBD2. The CDR3 covers 15 residues. Germline V gene lookup returns CDR1 PRHDT and CDR2 FYEKMQ (reference sequence). The J segment lost 3 bases and the V segment lost 5 bases, leaving 9 bases of the junction unmatched.

The genes are TRBV7-2 and TRBJ1-2; tentative D call: TRBD1 (5 bases). The CDR3 spans 12 residues. Between the trimmed V and J ends, which lost 1 base and 13 bases, there was a span of 13 bases. Looked up from germline, CDR1 is SGHTA and CDR2 is FQGNSA. CDR3 in DNA: TGTGCCAGCAGCTTAGATAGGGGAACACCCACCTTC. Amino acids: CASSLDRGTPTF.

This clonotype has a handful of counts. The rearrangement links TRBV5-1 to TRBJ2-5; 8 bases line up with TRBD2. Germline V gene sequence: CDR1 SGHRS, CDR2 YFSETQ. The CDR3 covers 15 residues. The ends lost 3 bases at V and 5 bases at J; junction bases unmatched: 9. The CDR3 DNA reads as TGCGCCAGCAGCTCCGGACTAGCTCTATTGGAGACCCAGTACTTC. Protein: CASSSGLALLETQYF.

The J gene is TRBJ2-5, the V gene TRBV7-9; TRBD1 might be the D (5 bases). The V end lost 3 bases, the J end lost 3 bases, and 17 bases lay between the germline ends. There are 16 residues in the CDR3. Per germline, CDR1 SEHNR and CDR2 FQNEAQ (reference sequence). CDR3 sequence: CASSFSRAQFKETQYF. In DNA, the CDR3 is TGTGCCAGCAGCTTTAGCAGGGCCCAATTCAAAGAGACCCAGTACTTC.

This rearrangement joins TRBV27 to TRBJ2-5; TRBD2 agrees at 8 bases. CDR3 size: 16 residues. Germline lookup yields CDR1 MNHEY and CDR2 SMNVEV (reference sequence). V trimming: 3 bases; J trimming: 2 bases; junction bases outside the gene matches: 8. The CDR3 sequence: CASSFSSGTPQETQYF. The CDR3 nucleotides read TGTGCCAGCAGTTTTAGTAGCGGGACCCCACAAGAGACCCAGTACTTC.

The table lists this clonotype with a few counts. The gene calls are TRBV5-1 and TRBJ2-1; D may correspond to TRBD1 or TRBD2 (6 bases each). The CDR3 runs to 16 residues. Germline V lookup: CDR1 SGHRS, CDR2 YFSETQ. Trimming took off 4 bases at V and 7 bases at J, with 21 bases between the two ends. Here the CDR3 reads CASSTSSGRRGNEQFF. CDR3 sequence (DNA): TGCGCCAGCAGCACTAGCTCCGGGAGAAGGGGGAATGAGCAGTTCTTC.

This CDR3 is CAWSVPSGGETQYF. CDR3 bases: TGTGCCTGGAGTGTACCGAGCGGCGGGGAGACCCAGTACTTC. The chain recombines TRBV30 with TRBJ2-5, with a tentative D call TRBD2 (5 bases). The CDR3 consists of 14 residues. Trimming cost V 0 bases and J 5 bases, with 13 bases left between them. From germline, CDR1 is GTSNPN and CDR2 SVGIG (reference sequence).

The chain has TRBV29-1 and TRBJ1-2; 8 positions match TRBD1. J gave up 3 bases and V 4 bases, and 10 bases lay outside the gene matches. The CDR3 runs 15 residues. Per the germline V gene, CDR1 is SQVTM and CDR2 is ANQGSEA. Written as DNA, the CDR3 is TGCAGCGTTGTTGGGACAGGCGGGTGGCACTATGGCTACACCTTC. Protein product: CSVVGTGGWHYGYTF.

The chain employs TRBV27 and TRBJ2-7; D is perhaps TRBD1 (6 bases). V lost 5 bases and J lost 3, with 20 bases in between. CDR1 is MNHEY and CDR2 is SMNVEV in the germline V gene (reference sequence). The CDR3 extends over 16 amino acids. The DNA of the CDR3 is TGTGCCAGCAGTCCTCAGCCGAACAGGGCTTTCTACGAGCAGTACTTC. It is translated as CASSPQPNRAFYEQYF.

CDR3 nucleotides: TGTGCCAGCAGTTCCCGACTAGCGGGGGACCCCTACAATGAGCAGTTCTTC. Translated, it gives CASSSRLAGDPYNEQFF. The chain joins TRBV12-3 or TRBV12-4 to TRBJ2-1; 12 nucleotides line up with TRBD2. Losses at the gene ends were 4 bases for V and 2 bases for J; bases not matched to a gene: 6. This CDR3 is built from 17 residues.

The chain has TRBV2 and TRBJ2-3, with 12 bases identical to TRBD1. CDR3 length: 13 residues. V trimming: 7 bases; J trimming: 7 bases; junction bases outside the gene matches: 3. Germline-derived CDR1 and CDR2 are SNHLY and FYNNEI. The CDR3 DNA reads as TGTGCCAGCACCGGGACAGGGGGCTATACGCAGTATTTT. Its translation is CASTGTGGYTQYF.

This clonotype was seen ten or more times. The chain is built from TRBV12-3 or TRBV12-4 and TRBJ2-7; 8 bases are shared with TRBD1. Losses at the gene ends were 7 bases for V and 2 bases for J; bases not matched to a gene: 7. This CDR3 contains 14 residues. This chain's CDR3 is CASTLGQATYEQYF. The CDR3 DNA sequence: TGTGCCAGCACCTTGGGACAGGCAACCTACGAGCAGTACTTC.

In this sample, this clonotype turned up once. This clone may be a read error of a much larger clone one base away. This chain uses TRBV6-1 with TRBJ2-7; the D is unclear. Per the germline V gene, CDR1 is MNHNS and CDR2 is SASEGT. The CDR3 has 12 amino acids. CDR3 coding DNA: TGTACCAGCAGTGAAGTCTCCTACGAGCAGTACTTC. Translated: CTSSEVSYEQYF.

This clonotype was picked up many times. The V and J genes are TRBV6-1 and TRBJ2-3; D is uncertain. The CDR3 runs 15 residues. The V end lost 6 bases, the J end lost 0 bases, and 13 bases lay between the germline ends. The germline V gene encodes CDR1 MNHNS and CDR2 SASEGT. The CDR3 DNA reads TGTGCCAGCAGCCAAGACACCATTAGCACAGATACGCAGTATTTT. As protein: CASSQDTISTDTQYF.

The CDR3 loop is CASTDVDQNSYEQYF. Written as DNA, the CDR3 is TGTGCCAGCACCGACGTGGACCAAAACTCCTACGAGCAGTACTTC. The V gene is TRBV6-2 or TRBV6-3, the J gene TRBJ2-7; D is undetermined. The V gene's germline CDR1 is MNHEY and CDR2 SVGEGT. The CDR3 consists of 15 residues. V was clipped by 7 bases and J by 0 bases, with 16 bases between them.

The gene calls are TRBV9 and TRBJ2-5; D unclear. Germline V gives CDR1 SGDLS, CDR2 YYNGEE. The CDR3 is 15 residues long. V was shortened by 3 bases and J by 0 bases, with 12 bases between the two germline ends. The DNA of the CDR3 is TGTGCCAGCAGCGCCCCGGGCGCCGACCAAGAGACCCAGTACTTC. This codes for CASSAPGADQETQYF.

This clonotype was seen a handful of times. The gene calls are TRBV10-3 and TRBJ1-2; 8 bases align to TRBD1. There are 15 residues in the CDR3. V lost 3 bases and J lost 1; bases outside the gene matches: 4. Germline V gives CDR1 ENHRY, CDR2 SYGVKD. The CDR3 here is CAISEQQGDNYGYTF. CDR3 nucleotide sequence: TGTGCCATCAGTGAACAACAGGGGGATAACTATGGCTACACCTTC.

The rearrangement links TRBV20-1 to TRBJ2-5; possibly TRBD2 for D (7 bases). This CDR3 contains 15 residues. Germline loops: CDR1 DFQATT, CDR2 SNEGSKA (reference sequence). Trimming removed 5 bases from V and 4 bases from J, with 20 bases in between. The CDR3, as DNA: TGCAGTGCTTTAGGGGGGGCGGGGGTAGGAGAGACCCAGTACTTC. Encoded protein: CSALGGAGVGETQYF.

This clonotype was seen a handful of times. CDR3 DNA: TGCAGTGCCATGTCGGAAACAACTAATGAAAAACTGTTTTTT. This codes for CSAMSETTNEKLFF. V and J are TRBV20-1 and TRBJ1-4; D not certain. Trimming removed 6 bases from V and 0 bases from J, with 11 bases in between. Germline V gene data show CDR1 as DFQATT and CDR2 as SNEGSKA (reference sequence). This CDR3 has 14 residues.